A selection of T cell receptor beta chains follows, all from one sample in a study of CD8 T cells in Susac syndrome. MiXCR was run by TCRdb on the immunoSEQ multiplex PCR reads, yielding one entry per CDR3 protein. The sample lists 170,000 or so distinct CDR3 sequences, approximately 94% occurring once. Sequenced sample: CD4+ T cells from PBMCs. These receptors were taken from a human donor with Susac syndrome. Both conserved end residues are trimmed from each CDR3.

V: TRBV2; CDR3: ASSDRRNTEAF
V: TRBV5-1; CDR3: ASSPEAKNIQY
V: TRBV5-6; CDR3: ASSSNRGTYGYT
V: TRBV4-1; CDR3: ASSQWASGDRGPKTQY
V: TRBV3-1; CDR3: ASSPSDGWDGYT
V: TRBV12-3/TRBV12-4; CDR3: ASSPGAGGLYEQY
V: TRBV29-1; CDR3: SVEGQGADTGELF
V: TRBV2; CDR3: ASSLNRDYEQY
V: TRBV12-3/TRBV12-4; CDR3: ASSQDLAAF
V: TRBV14; CDR3: ASSRKNTGELF
V: TRBV12-3/TRBV12-4; CDR3: ASSLAGGDNEQF
V: TRBV27; CDR3: ASSLSYRVTSYEQY
V: TRBV28; CDR3: ASSPTLSYEQY
V: TRBV6-5; CDR3: ASSYGTLNTEAF
V: TRBV20-1; CDR3: SAAGIQAGTSYEQY
V: TRBV5-1; CDR3: ASSFGTSDSPLH
V: TRBV20-1; CDR3: SAAGTNGDEKLF
V: TRBV21-1; CDR3: ASSKGAPETEQY
V: TRBV9; CDR3: ASSVVPLDGYNEQF
V: TRBV7-2; CDR3: ASSIMGQSNQPQH
V: TRBV27; CDR3: ASSLSTTGGNEKLF
V: TRBV24-1; CDR3: ATASTGHTGELF